This is a list of T cell receptor beta chains from one sample in a study of OX40 agonist ivuxolimab in advanced cancers. Repertoires were generated with immunoSEQ multiplex PCR, while TCRdb's copy carries only in-frame clones and drops some. The sample shows approximately 16,000 clones, about 77% of them seen only once. Sequenced material: CD4+ or CD8+ T cells sorted from blood, taken in a trial of the OX40 agonist ivuxolimab. The receptors stem from an adult with an advanced solid tumor such as melanoma, head and neck, liver or kidney cancer. Both conserved end residues are part of each CDR3. Each record gives: J gene, V gene, clone size, CDR3 protein. The size field is filled for only some rows; it gives once, few, many or a size class.

j_gene: TRBJ1-2
v_gene: TRBV15
abundance: NA
CDR3aa: CATSSEDSLGPNYGYTF

j_gene: NA
v_gene: TRBV7-9
abundance: NA
CDR3aa: CASRRRDSIYNEQFF

j_gene: TRBJ2-1
v_gene: TRBV7-3
abundance: NA
CDR3aa: CASSPGTGWYGNEQFF

j_gene: TRBJ2-3
v_gene: TRBV2
abundance: once
CDR3aa: CAVEGLTQYF

j_gene: TRBJ2-7
v_gene: TRBV5-6
abundance: NA
CDR3aa: CASSLGRYEQYF

j_gene: TRBJ2-1
v_gene: TRBV11-3
abundance: NA
CDR3aa: CASSAGEGSYNEQFF

j_gene: TRBJ1-2
v_gene: TRBV6-1
abundance: NA
CDR3aa: CASSEGRDRAGYTF

j_gene: TRBJ1-1
v_gene: TRBV27
abundance: NA
CDR3aa: CASSVTGPLWNTEAFF

j_gene: TRBJ2-1
v_gene: TRBV7-9
abundance: few
CDR3aa: CASSPWDSHNEQFF

j_gene: TRBJ2-5
v_gene: TRBV4-1
abundance: NA
CDR3aa: CASSQTAFQETQYF

j_gene: TRBJ1-2
v_gene: TRBV27
abundance: medium-sized
CDR3aa: CASSYVRGGTNYGYTF

j_gene: TRBJ2-7
v_gene: TRBV5-6
abundance: NA
CDR3aa: CASSLDLGWDEQYF

j_gene: TRBJ1-2
v_gene: TRBV5-6
abundance: NA
CDR3aa: CASSLGAGTGPYGYTF

j_gene: TRBJ1-4
v_gene: TRBV7-9
abundance: medium-sized
CDR3aa: CASSLAGGLDEKLFF

j_gene: TRBJ2-7
v_gene: TRBV4-3
abundance: NA
CDR3aa: CASSQGPSGDTYEQYF

j_gene: TRBJ2-7
v_gene: TRBV7-2
abundance: NA
CDR3aa: CASSPTGSSYEQYF

j_gene: TRBJ2-5
v_gene: TRBV20-1
abundance: NA
CDR3aa: CSASLEETQYF

j_gene: TRBJ1-6
v_gene: TRBV2
abundance: NA
CDR3aa: CASPGTGDSPLHF

j_gene: TRBJ2-3
v_gene: TRBV6-5
abundance: NA
CDR3aa: CASSYSGETDTQYF

j_gene: TRBJ1-3
v_gene: TRBV6-6
abundance: NA
CDR3aa: CASSSPGISGNTIYF

j_gene: TRBJ2-1
v_gene: TRBV4-3
abundance: NA
CDR3aa: CASRLTYTGFYNEQFF

j_gene: TRBJ2-5
v_gene: TRBV6-6
abundance: NA
CDR3aa: CASSYYLETQYF

j_gene: TRBJ2-3
v_gene: TRBV7-6
abundance: NA
CDR3aa: CASSLRGGLADTQYF

j_gene: TRBJ2-6
v_gene: TRBV4-1
abundance: NA
CDR3aa: CASSQADSGANVLTF

j_gene: TRBJ2-1
v_gene: TRBV15
abundance: NA
CDR3aa: CATSRGQVDNEQFF

j_gene: TRBJ2-1
v_gene: TRBV7-9
abundance: few
CDR3aa: CASSWAGYNEQFF

j_gene: TRBJ2-7
v_gene: TRBV6-5
abundance: NA
CDR3aa: CASSYSDRGYEQYF

j_gene: TRBJ1-2
v_gene: TRBV6-4
abundance: medium-sized
CDR3aa: CASSDSNAGIYGYTF

j_gene: TRBJ2-7
v_gene: TRBV6-1
abundance: NA
CDR3aa: CASSGQDTSYEQYF

j_gene: TRBJ1-1
v_gene: TRBV5-1
abundance: NA
CDR3aa: CASSLSGVRTEAFF

j_gene: TRBJ2-6
v_gene: TRBV7-2
abundance: NA
CDR3aa: CASSSPGVRANVLTF

j_gene: TRBJ2-7
v_gene: TRBV11-2
abundance: NA
CDR3aa: CASSFGPRVSYEQYF

j_gene: TRBJ2-1
v_gene: TRBV2
abundance: NA
CDR3aa: CASSEGDPGSSSYNEQFF

j_gene: TRBJ1-1
v_gene: TRBV9
abundance: NA
CDR3aa: CASSVPPSTEAFF

j_gene: TRBJ2-7
v_gene: TRBV4-1
abundance: NA
CDR3aa: CASSQEEGPGEQYF

j_gene: TRBJ1-2
v_gene: TRBV10-2
abundance: NA
CDR3aa: CASSEELWDGYTF

j_gene: TRBJ2-1
v_gene: TRBV4-3
abundance: few
CDR3aa: CASSQERTTMGRFGEQFF

j_gene: TRBJ1-5
v_gene: TRBV27
abundance: once
CDR3aa: CASSIRDSGQPQHF

j_gene: TRBJ2-7
v_gene: TRBV27
abundance: NA
CDR3aa: CASSSPTAIEQYF

j_gene: TRBJ2-5
v_gene: TRBV7-3
abundance: few
CDR3aa: CASSLGGDRSQETQYF

j_gene: TRBJ2-3
v_gene: TRBV6-1
abundance: few
CDR3aa: CASRSGLAGTDTQYF

j_gene: TRBJ2-3
v_gene: TRBV7-8
abundance: few
CDR3aa: CASRAWVGPHTDTQYF